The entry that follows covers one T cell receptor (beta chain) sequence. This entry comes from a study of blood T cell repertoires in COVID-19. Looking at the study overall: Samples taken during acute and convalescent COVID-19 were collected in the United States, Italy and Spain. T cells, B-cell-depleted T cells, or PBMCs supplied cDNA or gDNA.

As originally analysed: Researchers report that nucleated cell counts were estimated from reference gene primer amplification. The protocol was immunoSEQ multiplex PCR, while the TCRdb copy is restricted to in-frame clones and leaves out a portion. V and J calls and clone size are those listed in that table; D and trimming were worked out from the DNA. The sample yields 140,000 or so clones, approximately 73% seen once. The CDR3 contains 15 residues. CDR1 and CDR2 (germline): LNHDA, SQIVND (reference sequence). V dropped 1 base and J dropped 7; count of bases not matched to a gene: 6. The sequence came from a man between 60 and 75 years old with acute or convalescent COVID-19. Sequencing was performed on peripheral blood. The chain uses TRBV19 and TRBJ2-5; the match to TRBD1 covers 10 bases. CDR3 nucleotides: TGTGCCAGTAGTATAGTGGGACAGGGGATCGTGACCCAGTACTTC. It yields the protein CASSIVGQGIVTQYF.